A single sample gave rise to the 5 T cell receptor beta chains below, sequenced in a study of beta chain features in type 1 diabetes. Every bit of the isolated RNA underwent reverse transcription, so sequencing read expressed TCRB transcripts. Sequencing was performed with immunoSEQ multiplex PCR; in TCRdb, only in-frame clones are kept and a portion is missing. Of 810,000 or so clones listed, roughly a sixth are singletons. The sequenced sample was naive CD4+ T cells from blood. These receptors all stem from a woman between 18 and 30 years old in good health.

The chain uses TRBV20-1 and TRBJ1-1, with 7 bases fitting TRBD1. CDR3 length: 11 residues. Germline V CDR1 and CDR2: DFQATT, SNEGSKA (reference sequence). The ends lost 3 bases at V and 10 bases at J; junction bases unmatched: 5. CDR3: CSASPTGSAFF. The CDR3 DNA is TGCAGTGCTAGCCCGACAGGGTCAGCTTTCTTT.

The chain recombines TRBV7-2 with TRBJ2-3; 7 bases match TRBD1. Germline CDR1 reads SGHTA; CDR2 reads FQGNSA. The CDR3 consists of 15 residues. J was trimmed by 1 base and V by 7 bases; bases with no gene match: 8. CDR3 DNA: TGTGCCAGCACCCCGACAGGGCCCCGCACAGATACGCAGTATTTT. Translating gives CASTPTGPRTDTQYF.

This clone was seen a few times. The junction does not match germline at one end; this may be a read error. V usage is TRBV25-1 and J usage is TRBJ2-1, with D possibly matching TRBD1 (5 bases). The germline CDR1 and CDR2 sequences are MGHDK and SYGVNS. The CDR3 totals 15 residues. In nucleotides, the CDR3 is TGTGCCAGCATGTTTTATTCAGGGTCCTCCAATGAGCAGTTCTTC. This sequence encodes CASMFYSGSSNEQFF.

This clone was seen once. This rearrangement joins TRBV9 to TRBJ2-1, with 7 bases aligning to TRBD2. V was clipped by 1 base and J by 2 bases; unmatched bases: 6. Germline CDR1 and CDR2: SGDLS and YYNGEE. The CDR3 covers 16 residues. The CDR3 is CASSVRRELPYNEQFF. CDR3 DNA: TGTGCCAGCAGCGTACGGCGGGAGCTGCCCTACAATGAGCAGTTCTTC.

The V call is TRBV19, the J call TRBJ1-4, with D unclear. The germline V and J ends were trimmed by 5 bases and 6 bases, with 7 bases remaining between them. In germline, CDR1 is LNHDA, CDR2 SQIVND (reference sequence). The CDR3 consists of 12 residues. CDR3 nucleotide sequence: TGTGCCAGTAGTCTCCAACATGAAAAACTGTTTTTT. It is translated as CASSLQHEKLFF.